The rows below give T cell receptor beta chains drawn from one sample of a study of T cells in Graves' hyperthyroidism and ophthalmopathy. TCRdb re-derived calls from the multiplex PCR reads in MiXCR, one entry per CDR3 protein. Of roughly 300,000 distinct CDR3 sequences detected, about 15% appear once; the ten largest clones hold about 26%. The sequenced sample consisted of blood. Receptor source: a woman in her 30s with Graves' hyperthyroidism. Each CDR3 is given with its conserved first and last residue. The order of the fields is CDR3 DNA, CDR3 protein, clone size, J gene, D gene, V gene. A D gene is named only where the DNA matches it firmly. Not all rows give a size; the values are once, few, many and, for expanded clones, a class.

DNA: TGTGCCAGCAGCGTAGATAGGACAGCGAACACCGGGGAGCTGTTTTTT; CDR3: CASSVDRTANTGELFF; size: few; J: TRBJ2-2; D: NA; V: TRBV9
DNA: TGTGCCTGCCCAAACCCCACTAGAGGAACGGAGGAGCTGTTTTTT; CDR3: CACPNPTRGTEELFF; size: few; J: TRBJ2-2; D: NA; V: TRBV30
DNA: TGTGCCATCAGTGAGTCGGTGAAAACCGGGGAGCTGTTTTTT; CDR3: CAISESVKTGELFF; size: few; J: TRBJ2-2; D: NA; V: TRBV10-3
DNA: TGCAGCGCAACAGATACGCAGTATTTT; CDR3: CSATDTQYF; size: few; J: TRBJ2-3; D: NA; V: TRBV29-1
DNA: TGTGCCAGCAGGGTGACAGAATCCTACAATGAGCAGTTCTTC; CDR3: CASRVTESYNEQFF; size: many; J: TRBJ2-1; D: NA; V: TRBV12-3/TRBV12-4
DNA: TGTGCCAGCACCTCATCGGAGGTGATGAGTTATGGCTACACCTTC; CDR3: CASTSSEVMSYGYTF; size: many; J: TRBJ1-2; D: NA; V: TRBV12-3/TRBV12-4
DNA: TGTGCCAGCAGCTTAGCTGGTAGGACTAGCGGGAGAGCGGAGCAGTTCTTC; CDR3: CASSLAGRTSGRAEQFF; size: NA; J: TRBJ2-1; D: TRBD2; V: TRBV7-2
DNA: TGTGCCAGCAGCCACGGCGCTTACAATGAGCAGTTCTTC; CDR3: CASSHGAYNEQFF; size: few; J: TRBJ2-1; D: NA; V: TRBV3-1
DNA: TGTGCCAGCAGCTTTAGGGGGCATAGCAATCAGCCCCAGCATTTT; CDR3: CASSFRGHSNQPQHF; size: many; J: TRBJ1-5; D: TRBD1; V: TRBV7-2
DNA: TGTGCCAGCACCCCAGGGACAGGAAGGAATGGCTACACCTTC; CDR3: CASTPGTGRNGYTF; size: many; J: TRBJ1-2; D: TRBD1; V: TRBV28
DNA: TGTGCCAGCAGCGGGGGGGACTTCACAGATACGCAGTATTTT; CDR3: CASSGGDFTDTQYF; size: few; J: TRBJ2-3; D: NA; V: TRBV9
DNA: TGCAGCGCTACGACAGGGGTGCTAAAAAGTGATGAAAAACTGTTTTTT; CDR3: CSATTGVLKSDEKLFF; size: many; J: TRBJ1-4; D: TRBD1; V: TRBV29-1
DNA: TGTGCCACCAGCAGAGTGGGCCAAGATCGGGGCTACACCTTC; CDR3: CATSRVGQDRGYTF; size: many; J: TRBJ1-2; D: NA; V: TRBV15
DNA: TGTGCCAGCCGTGGGGCCTCTGGAAACACCATATATTTT; CDR3: CASRGASGNTIYF; size: few; J: TRBJ1-3; D: NA; V: TRBV7-9
DNA: TGTGCCTCCCGACAGGGACGGGGGTACAATGAGCAGTTCTTC; CDR3: CASRQGRGYNEQFF; size: many; J: TRBJ2-1; D: NA; V: TRBV19
DNA: TGCAGTGCTAGAGATTCGGTTGCATCGTGTCAGTTCTTC; CDR3: CSARDSVASCQFF; size: NA; J: TRBJ2-1; D: NA; V: TRBV20-1
DNA: TGTGCCAGCAGTTACCGGACTAGCGGACAAGAGACCCAGTACTTC; CDR3: CASSYRTSGQETQYF; size: few; J: TRBJ2-5; D: TRBD2; V: TRBV6-5
DNA: TGCAGCGTGGTACAGGGGGCGGGGGACGAGCAGTACTTC; CDR3: CSVVQGAGDEQYF; size: NA; J: TRBJ2-7; D: TRBD1; V: TRBV29-1
DNA: TGTGCCAGCAGTGCCTCTCTAGCGGGAGGGCCGCAAGATACGCAGTATTTT; CDR3: CASSASLAGGPQDTQYF; size: NA; J: TRBJ2-3; D: TRBD2; V: TRBV28
DNA: TGCGCCAGCAGCTTTGGGGACAGAATAAATGAAAAACTGTTTTTT; CDR3: CASSFGDRINEKLFF; size: many; J: TRBJ1-4; D: TRBD1; V: TRBV5-1
DNA: TGTGCCAGCAGCCAACTCGGACGACTAGCGGGAGGGCTTGAGCAGTTCTTC; CDR3: CASSQLGRLAGGLEQFF; size: many; J: TRBJ2-1; D: TRBD2; V: TRBV3-1
DNA: TGTGCCAGTTCGGGACAGGGGGCGAATGAGCAGTTCTTC; CDR3: CASSGQGANEQFF; size: few; J: TRBJ2-1; D: TRBD1; V: TRBV19
DNA: TGTGCCAGCAGTACACGCGATTCACCCCTCCACTTT; CDR3: CASSTRDSPLHF; size: NA; J: TRBJ1-6; D: NA; V: TRBV12-3/TRBV12-4
DNA: TGTGCCAGCAGTTACTCTGGGACTAGCGCGGGGTACAATGAGCAGTTCTTC; CDR3: CASSYSGTSAGYNEQFF; size: few; J: TRBJ2-1; D: TRBD2; V: TRBV6-6
DNA: TGTGCCAGCAGCTTGCAGGCCAAAAACATTCAGTACTTC; CDR3: CASSLQAKNIQYF; size: many; J: TRBJ2-4; D: NA; V: TRBV5-5
DNA: TGTGCCAGCAGCTTGGCCCTTGTGTCGGTTTCCGCCGGGGAGCTGTTTTTT; CDR3: CASSLALVSVSAGELFF; size: NA; J: TRBJ2-2; D: NA; V: TRBV5-5
DNA: TGTGCCAGCAGCCGATCGGGGGCTTATGGTTACACCTTC; CDR3: CASSRSGAYGYTF; size: NA; J: TRBJ1-2; D: NA; V: TRBV11-2
DNA: TGTGCCAGCAGTGCCCCGGGCGCCGCGTTTGGCTACACCTTC; CDR3: CASSAPGAAFGYTF; size: NA; J: TRBJ1-2; D: NA; V: TRBV6-1
DNA: TGTGCCAGCAGTAACACGGAGGGGGCAGATGGCTACACCTTC; CDR3: CASSNTEGADGYTF; size: many; J: TRBJ1-2; D: TRBD1; V: TRBV12-3/TRBV12-4
DNA: TGTGCCAGCAGGGGGTGGACTAGCGGCGTACGCGAGCAGTTCTTC; CDR3: CASRGWTSGVREQFF; size: NA; J: TRBJ2-1; D: TRBD2; V: TRBV6-2/TRBV6-3
DNA: TGCAGCGTTGATCCGGGCCTCCTTAACTATGGCTACACCTTC; CDR3: CSVDPGLLNYGYTF; size: NA; J: TRBJ1-2; D: NA; V: TRBV29-1
DNA: TGTGCCTGGAGTCCCCCCGGACACCCGGTTGACGAGCAGTACTTC; CDR3: CAWSPPGHPVDEQYF; size: NA; J: TRBJ2-7; D: NA; V: TRBV30
DNA: TGTGCCAGCAGTTTACAGGTTAGCGGGAGAACAGATACGCAGTATTTT; CDR3: CASSLQVSGRTDTQYF; size: many; J: TRBJ2-3; D: TRBD2; V: TRBV28
DNA: TGCGCCAGCAGCTTGGATTCCGGCCACTATGGCTACACCTTC; CDR3: CASSLDSGHYGYTF; size: few; J: TRBJ1-2; D: NA; V: TRBV5-1
DNA: TGTGCCAGCAGCTCAGAGATGAACACTGAAGCTTTCTTT; CDR3: CASSSEMNTEAFF; size: many; J: TRBJ1-1; D: NA; V: TRBV2
DNA: TGTGCCACCAGCAGCCTCCGGGACATGGGTTCACCCCTCCACTTT; CDR3: CATSSLRDMGSPLHF; size: NA; J: TRBJ1-6; D: NA; V: TRBV15
DNA: TGCAGCGTCGCGGAGGGCCCCTACGAGCAGTACTTC; CDR3: CSVAEGPYEQYF; size: few; J: TRBJ2-7; D: NA; V: TRBV29-1
DNA: TGTGCCAGCAGCTTAGCGCCCAGGCCCGAAAAACTGTTTTTT; CDR3: CASSLAPRPEKLFF; size: NA; J: TRBJ1-4; D: NA; V: TRBV7-9
DNA: TGTGCCAGCAGCACCCGGGGGGGTACGCAGTATTTT; CDR3: CASSTRGGTQYF; size: many; J: TRBJ2-3; D: TRBD2; V: TRBV7-2
DNA: TGCGCCAGCAGCTCAGGGGGGCTAGCGGGAGCCTACGAGCAGTACTTC; CDR3: CASSSGGLAGAYEQYF; size: few; J: TRBJ2-7; D: TRBD2; V: TRBV5-1
DNA: TGTGCCAGCTCACCACCGGGACCCAACACCGGGGAGCTGTTTTTT; CDR3: CASSPPGPNTGELFF; size: NA; J: TRBJ2-2; D: NA; V: TRBV18
DNA: TGTGCCAGCAGCTTATATAGCTCCTACGAGCAGTACTTC; CDR3: CASSLYSSYEQYF; size: many; J: TRBJ2-7; D: NA; V: TRBV28